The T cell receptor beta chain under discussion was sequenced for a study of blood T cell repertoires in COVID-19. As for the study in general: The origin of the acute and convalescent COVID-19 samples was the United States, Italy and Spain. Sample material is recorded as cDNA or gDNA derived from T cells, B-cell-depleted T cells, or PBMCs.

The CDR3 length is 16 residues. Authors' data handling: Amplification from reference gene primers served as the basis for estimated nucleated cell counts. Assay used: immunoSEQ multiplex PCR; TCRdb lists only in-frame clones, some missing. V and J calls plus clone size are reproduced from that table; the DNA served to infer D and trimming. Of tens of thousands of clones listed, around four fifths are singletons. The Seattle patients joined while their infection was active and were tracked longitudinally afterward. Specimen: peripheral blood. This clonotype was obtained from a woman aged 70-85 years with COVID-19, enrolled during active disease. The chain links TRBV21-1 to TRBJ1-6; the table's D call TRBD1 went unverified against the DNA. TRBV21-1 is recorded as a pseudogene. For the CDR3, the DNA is TGTGCCAGCAGGAATAGACAGGGATCCTATAATTCACCCCTCCACTTT. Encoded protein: CASRNRQGSYNSPLHF.